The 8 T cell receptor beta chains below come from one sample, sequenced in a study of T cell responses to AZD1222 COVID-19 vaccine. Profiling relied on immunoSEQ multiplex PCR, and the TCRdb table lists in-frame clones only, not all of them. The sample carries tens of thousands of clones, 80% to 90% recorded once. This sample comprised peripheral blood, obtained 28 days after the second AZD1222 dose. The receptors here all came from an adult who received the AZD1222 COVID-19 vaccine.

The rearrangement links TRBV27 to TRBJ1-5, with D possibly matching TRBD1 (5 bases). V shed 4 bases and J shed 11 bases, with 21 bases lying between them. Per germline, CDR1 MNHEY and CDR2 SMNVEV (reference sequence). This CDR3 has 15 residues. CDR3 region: CASSSPGRGNGAQHF. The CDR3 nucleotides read TGTGCCAGCAGTTCCCCGGGACGGGGTAATGGGGCCCAGCATTTT.

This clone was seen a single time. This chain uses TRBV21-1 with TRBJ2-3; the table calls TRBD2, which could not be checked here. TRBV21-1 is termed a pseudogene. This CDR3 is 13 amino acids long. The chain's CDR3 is CNPGRGDTDTQYF. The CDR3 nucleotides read TGTAACCCCGGGCGGGGGGATACAGATACGCAGTATTTT.

CDR3 nucleotides: TGTGCCAGCAGCCAGGGGGACAGGAGCACAGATACGCAGTATTTT. The encoded protein is CASSQGDRSTDTQYF. V and J are TRBV6-5 and TRBJ2-3; TRBD1 agrees at 8 bases. With V trimmed by 6 bases and J by 0 bases, 5 bases remained unmatched. Germline V lookup: CDR1 MNHEY, CDR2 SVGAGI. The CDR3 runs 15 residues.

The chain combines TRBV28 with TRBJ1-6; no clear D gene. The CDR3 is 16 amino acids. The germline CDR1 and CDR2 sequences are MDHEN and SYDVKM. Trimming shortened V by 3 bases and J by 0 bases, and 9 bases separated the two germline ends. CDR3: CASSFYRSSYNSPLHF. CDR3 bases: TGTGCCAGCAGTTTTTACCGCAGCTCCTATAATTCACCCCTCCACTTT.

The CDR3, as DNA: TGTGCCAGCAAGGGCAATCAGCCCCAGCATTTT. Protein: CASKGNQPQHF. This chain uses TRBV6-6 with TRBJ1-5; no definite D call. The CDR3 length is 11 residues. V gave up 7 bases and J gave up 2 bases, with 3 bases separating them. Germline assignment: CDR1 MNHNY and CDR2 SVGAGI (reference sequence).

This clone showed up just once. The DNA for the CDR3 is TGTGCCAGCAGTTCCCCCCGGGTAGCTAACTATGGCTACACCTTC. Translating gives CASSSPRVANYGYTF. J is TRBJ1-2 and V is TRBV6-5; no definite D call. Deletions cut 4 bases from V and 0 bases from J, with 12 bases between. Germline CDR1 reads MNHEY; CDR2 reads SVGAGI. The length of the CDR3 is 15 residues.

CDR3 residues: CASSDWETQYF. Here the CDR3 DNA reads TGTGCCAGCAGTGATTGGGAGACCCAGTACTTC. This chain connects TRBV2 to TRBJ2-5; unclear D gene. The CDR3 is made up of 11 amino acids. The ends were cut back, 3 bases at V and 5 bases at J, with 4 bases in the middle. Germline CDR1 SNHLY, CDR2 FYNNEI.

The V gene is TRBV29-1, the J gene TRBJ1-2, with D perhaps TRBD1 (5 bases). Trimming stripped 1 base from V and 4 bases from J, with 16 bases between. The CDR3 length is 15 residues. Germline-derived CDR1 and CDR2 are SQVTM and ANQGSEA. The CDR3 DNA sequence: TGCAGCGTTGAAGGCCGGAGGGGTTTAGGCTATGGCTACACCTTC. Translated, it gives CSVEGRRGLGYGYTF.